The next 9 T cell receptor beta chains were all read from a single sample in a study of cytomegalovirus exposure and HLA in healthy donors. The PCR had 60 Vbeta and 13 Jbeta primers. The method was immunoSEQ multiplex PCR; TCRdb's version includes in-frame clones alone and lacks a portion of them. Of some 110,000 clones in the sample, over 60% were seen once. The sample consisted of PBMCs. These receptors originate from a woman in her late teens or twenties in good health and CMV-seropositive.

A remark on this clone: This sample includes further DNA sequences coding for the same CDR3. This chain links TRBV11-3 with TRBJ2-3, with 10 bases matching TRBD2. This CDR3 has 15 residues. Germline values: CDR1 SGHNT, CDR2 YENEEA. The V gene end was trimmed by 3 bases and the J gene end by 6 bases; junction bases not matched to a gene: 6. Here the CDR3 DNA reads TGTGCCAGCAGCTTTAAACTAGCGGGGCCGGATACGCAGTATTTT. Its translation is CASSFKLAGPDTQYF.

V is TRBV4-1 and J is TRBJ1-4; D gene ambiguous. CDR1 and CDR2 (germline): MGHRA, YSYEKL. This CDR3 spans 15 amino acids. Between the trimmed V and J ends, which lost 0 bases and 5 bases, there was a span of 10 bases. CDR3 sequence: CASSQDEAGNEKLFF. DNA for the CDR3: TGCGCCAGCAGCCAAGATGAGGCCGGGAATGAAAAACTGTTTTTT.

The rearrangement links TRBV10-3 to TRBJ2-7, with D perhaps matching TRBD2 (6 bases). V was shortened by 0 bases and J by 2 bases, with 11 bases between the two germline ends. Germline V gene sequence: CDR1 ENHRY, CDR2 SYGVKD. The CDR3 consists of 15 residues. CDR3 nucleotide sequence: TGTGCCATCAGTGAGTCGACGGGAGTTACCTACGAGCAGTACTTC. It is translated as CAISESTGVTYEQYF.

This clone was counted only a few times. The rearrangement links TRBV19 to TRBJ1-1, with 7 bases fitting TRBD1. Losses at the gene ends were 10 bases for V and 5 bases for J; bases not matched to a gene: 4. Per the germline V gene, CDR1 is LNHDA and CDR2 is SQIVND (reference sequence). The CDR3 is 11 amino acids. CDR3 protein: CATRGYTEAFF. The CDR3 bases are TGTGCCACCAGGGGGTATACTGAAGCTTTCTTT.

The rearrangement uses TRBV19 and TRBJ1-1; TRBD1 might be the D (5 bases). Between the trimmed V and J ends, which lost 7 bases and 0 bases, there was a span of 9 bases. Germline V CDR1 and CDR2: LNHDA, SQIVND (reference sequence). The CDR3 sequence is 13 residues long. CDR3 sequence reads: CASNQGLNTEAFF. For the CDR3, the DNA is TGTGCCAGTAATCAGGGTCTGAACACTGAAGCTTTCTTT.

The genes are TRBV4-1 and TRBJ1-5; 8 positions match TRBD1. The trim removed 1 base at V and 6 bases at J, leaving 8 bases unmatched. CDR1 MGHRA and CDR2 YSYEKL come from the germline V gene. This CDR3 comprises 16 residues. CDR3 in DNA: TGCGCCAGCAGCCAAGCAGGGGGCGGGTGGCCTCAGCCCCAGCATTTT. It is translated as CASSQAGGGWPQPQHF.

Concerning this clone: The junction differs from germline at one of its ends, possibly a read error. The chain joins TRBV7-9 to TRBJ1-3; TRBD1 agrees at 7 bases. Germline CDR1 is SEHNR and CDR2 is FQNEAQ (reference sequence). CDR3 length: 16 amino acids. This CDR3 is CSSSLEGTVSGNTIYF. DNA of the CDR3: TGTTCCAGCAGCTTAGAAGGGACAGTCTCTGGAAACACCATATATTTT.

A note on this clone: A read error may account for a junction end that differs from germline. The chain carries TRBV11-2 and TRBJ2-1, with D perhaps matching TRBD2 (6 bases). Germline V gene sequence: CDR1 SGHAT, CDR2 FQNNGV. This CDR3 spans 18 amino acids. CDR3 nucleotide sequence: TGTGCCATCAGCTTAGGCCCGCAGGCGGGGAGTTGGTATGGTGAGCAGTTCTTC. This translates into CAISLGPQAGSWYGEQFF. The full variable domain, completed using reference TRBV11-2 and TRBJ2-1, is EAGVAQSPRYKIIEKRQSVAFWCNPISGHATLYWYQQILGQGPKLLIQFQNNGVVDDSQLPKDRFSAERLKGVDSTLKIQPAKLEDSAVYLCAISLGPQAGSWYGEQFFGPGTRLTVL.

This sequence joins TRBV5-6 and TRBJ2-7; 10 bases align to TRBD1. This CDR3 is built from 15 residues. The germline gives CDR1 SGHDT, CDR2 YYEEEE. V was clipped by 4 bases and J by 2 bases; unmatched bases: 6. The CDR3 DNA reads as TGTGCCAGCAGCCCCGGGACAGGGGATACCTACGAGCAGTACTTC. Residues: CASSPGTGDTYEQYF.